The T cell receptor beta chain under discussion was sequenced for a study of T cell repertoires in ileal Crohn's disease (dated by TCRdb to about 2019). Regarding the complete study: The median duration of disease was 7.5 to 9.5 years, and at the time of surgery about 35% of patients were active smokers. All patients had surgery for a complication: stricturing disease in 61% and penetrating disease in about 39%. About half of the patients received postoperative therapy: about 10 received thiopurines and 15 to 20 received anti-TNF agents. TCR repertoire analysis was done in 50 to 70 Crohn's disease patients from a prospective multicentre cohort. The study was conducted in parallel with a multicentre cohort that was designed to identify predictors of early endoscopic recurrence following ileocolonic resection. Endoscopic postoperative recurrence was defined by a Rutgeerts score above i0. The study sequenced 171 mucosal samples from 57 patients, taken at several locations on the surgical specimen and at postoperative endoscopy.

The CDR3 has 14 amino acids, counting the end cysteine and phenylalanine. Only CDR3 DNA is held: 42 bases, read in frame from base 1. V is cut by 10 bases and J by 5 bases, and the space between the germline ends is 15 bases. CDR1 and CDR2 are read off the germline V gene as MNHNS and SASEGT. Eligible patients were adults with ileal or ileocolonic Crohn's disease who had an indication for ileocolonic resection. Before DNA extraction, whole ileal mucosal biopsies were kept frozen at -80 degrees C. A TRizol-based method was used to extract genomic DNA from the frozen whole biopsies, and the DNA was quantified with a NanoDrop 2000 spectrophotometer. As regards this clone: Its antigen is unknown. Per-base quality was not reported, and no clone a single base away is much larger than it.

Results and caveats for the whole study, not just this receptor: A significantly higher proportion of clonal expansions was observed in active smokers at surgery than in non-smokers (approximately 26% vs 20%, p=0.02). Higher percentages of high-frequency clones at the time of surgery were linked to endoscopic recurrence, and every patient with clonality above 26.8% (18/57) had recurrence. More high-frequency clones were carried by sorted CD8 T cells than by CD4 T cells, suggesting that mucosal expansions were mainly CD8. Only a subgroup of patients, of unstated size, had mucosal CD4 and CD8 T cells sorted and sequenced.

Around 460 nanograms of biopsy DNA per sample were submitted for commercial TCRB immunosequencing. Adaptive Biotechnology amplified CDR3 regions from genomic DNA with a two-step multiplex PCR that controlled for amplification bias. In the first PCR, primers covered every V and J gene segment, and in the second PCR, barcodes and Illumina adapters were added. CDR3 libraries were sequenced on an Illumina instrument. Per the source publication's procedure: Analysis combined the vendor-provided pipelines with custom analysis of raw data in R/Bioconductor under R version 3.3.0. Clonality, ranging from 0 to 1, was calculated as the inverse of the normalised Shannon entropy of all productive clones. High-frequency clones were defined as the repertoire share of the top 100 clones, retaining only clones passing a 95% confidence test. Overlap between samples was measured with the Morisita-Horn index, while repertoire diversity was measured with the Simpson index. TCRdb provides this immuneACCESS table in a form limited to in-frame rearrangements. Some clones are lacking; in checked studies, under half of them reflect an unresolved V gene, and why the rest are absent is not known. The V and J calls and clone size were taken over from that table, and D and trimming were inferred from the DNA. The sample yields 16,000 or so clones; roughly 80% were counted once. The ten largest clones take up 4.2% of the sample.

This TCR was sampled from an adult with Crohn's disease. In this chain, TRBV6-1 is recombined with TRBJ1-6, with no confidently assigned D gene. Sequences were obtained from ileal tissue. The DNA sequence follows: TGTGCCACTTCGGACGGGATTAATAATTCACCCCTCCACTTT. Its amino acids are CATSDGINNSPLHF.